The following is a TCR beta chain sequence with its context. Study processing details: Reference gene primer amplification gave estimated nucleated cell counts. Clones were sequenced by immunoSEQ multiplex PCR, and TCRdb holds only the in-frame ones, with some missing. V, J and clone size are those of that table, while D and trimming were read from the DNA. The data contain 200,000 to 250,000 clones, 70% to 90% of them singletons. The ends were cut back, 9 bases at V and 1 base at J, with 16 bases in the middle. The CDR3 contains 15 residues. Per germline, CDR1 MNHNY and CDR2 SVGAGI (reference sequence). This sample was included in a study of blood T cell repertoires in COVID-19. Across the study: COVID-19 samples collected from the United States, Italy and Spain covered acute and convalescent phases. PBMCs, B-cell-depleted T cells, or T cells were the source of the cDNA or gDNA that made up the material.

This clonotype was sampled from a woman aged 18-35 years who had recovered from COVID-19. Sequencing was carried out using peripheral blood. The gene calls are TRBV6-6 and TRBJ1-5; maybe TRBD1 (6 bases). CDR3 in amino acids: CASSRGGGSNQPQHF. The CDR3 nucleotides are TGTGCCAGTAGCAGGGGCGGAGGAAGCAATCAGCCCCAGCATTTT.